Sequencing of this T cell receptor (beta chain) was carried out in a study of cytomegalovirus exposure and HLA in healthy donors. There are 14 residues in the CDR3. V was cut by 5 bases and J by 4 bases, with 14 bases left in between. Germline values: CDR1 LGHNA, CDR2 YNFKEQ. This clone has just a few counts. The primer mix had 60 Vbeta and 13 Jbeta primers. Sequencing used immunoSEQ multiplex PCR; TCRdb keeps in-frame clones, though not all of them. The table records around 87,000 clones, around 75% of them present only once. The chain recombines TRBV4-2 with TRBJ1-2; D not resolved. Sequenced input: PBMCs. The clonotype comes from a man between 35 and 55 years old in good health and CMV-seronegative. The CDR3 spells CASSGSEDSYGYTF. In nucleotides, the CDR3 is TGTGCCAGCAGCGGTTCGGAGGATAGCTATGGCTACACCTTC.